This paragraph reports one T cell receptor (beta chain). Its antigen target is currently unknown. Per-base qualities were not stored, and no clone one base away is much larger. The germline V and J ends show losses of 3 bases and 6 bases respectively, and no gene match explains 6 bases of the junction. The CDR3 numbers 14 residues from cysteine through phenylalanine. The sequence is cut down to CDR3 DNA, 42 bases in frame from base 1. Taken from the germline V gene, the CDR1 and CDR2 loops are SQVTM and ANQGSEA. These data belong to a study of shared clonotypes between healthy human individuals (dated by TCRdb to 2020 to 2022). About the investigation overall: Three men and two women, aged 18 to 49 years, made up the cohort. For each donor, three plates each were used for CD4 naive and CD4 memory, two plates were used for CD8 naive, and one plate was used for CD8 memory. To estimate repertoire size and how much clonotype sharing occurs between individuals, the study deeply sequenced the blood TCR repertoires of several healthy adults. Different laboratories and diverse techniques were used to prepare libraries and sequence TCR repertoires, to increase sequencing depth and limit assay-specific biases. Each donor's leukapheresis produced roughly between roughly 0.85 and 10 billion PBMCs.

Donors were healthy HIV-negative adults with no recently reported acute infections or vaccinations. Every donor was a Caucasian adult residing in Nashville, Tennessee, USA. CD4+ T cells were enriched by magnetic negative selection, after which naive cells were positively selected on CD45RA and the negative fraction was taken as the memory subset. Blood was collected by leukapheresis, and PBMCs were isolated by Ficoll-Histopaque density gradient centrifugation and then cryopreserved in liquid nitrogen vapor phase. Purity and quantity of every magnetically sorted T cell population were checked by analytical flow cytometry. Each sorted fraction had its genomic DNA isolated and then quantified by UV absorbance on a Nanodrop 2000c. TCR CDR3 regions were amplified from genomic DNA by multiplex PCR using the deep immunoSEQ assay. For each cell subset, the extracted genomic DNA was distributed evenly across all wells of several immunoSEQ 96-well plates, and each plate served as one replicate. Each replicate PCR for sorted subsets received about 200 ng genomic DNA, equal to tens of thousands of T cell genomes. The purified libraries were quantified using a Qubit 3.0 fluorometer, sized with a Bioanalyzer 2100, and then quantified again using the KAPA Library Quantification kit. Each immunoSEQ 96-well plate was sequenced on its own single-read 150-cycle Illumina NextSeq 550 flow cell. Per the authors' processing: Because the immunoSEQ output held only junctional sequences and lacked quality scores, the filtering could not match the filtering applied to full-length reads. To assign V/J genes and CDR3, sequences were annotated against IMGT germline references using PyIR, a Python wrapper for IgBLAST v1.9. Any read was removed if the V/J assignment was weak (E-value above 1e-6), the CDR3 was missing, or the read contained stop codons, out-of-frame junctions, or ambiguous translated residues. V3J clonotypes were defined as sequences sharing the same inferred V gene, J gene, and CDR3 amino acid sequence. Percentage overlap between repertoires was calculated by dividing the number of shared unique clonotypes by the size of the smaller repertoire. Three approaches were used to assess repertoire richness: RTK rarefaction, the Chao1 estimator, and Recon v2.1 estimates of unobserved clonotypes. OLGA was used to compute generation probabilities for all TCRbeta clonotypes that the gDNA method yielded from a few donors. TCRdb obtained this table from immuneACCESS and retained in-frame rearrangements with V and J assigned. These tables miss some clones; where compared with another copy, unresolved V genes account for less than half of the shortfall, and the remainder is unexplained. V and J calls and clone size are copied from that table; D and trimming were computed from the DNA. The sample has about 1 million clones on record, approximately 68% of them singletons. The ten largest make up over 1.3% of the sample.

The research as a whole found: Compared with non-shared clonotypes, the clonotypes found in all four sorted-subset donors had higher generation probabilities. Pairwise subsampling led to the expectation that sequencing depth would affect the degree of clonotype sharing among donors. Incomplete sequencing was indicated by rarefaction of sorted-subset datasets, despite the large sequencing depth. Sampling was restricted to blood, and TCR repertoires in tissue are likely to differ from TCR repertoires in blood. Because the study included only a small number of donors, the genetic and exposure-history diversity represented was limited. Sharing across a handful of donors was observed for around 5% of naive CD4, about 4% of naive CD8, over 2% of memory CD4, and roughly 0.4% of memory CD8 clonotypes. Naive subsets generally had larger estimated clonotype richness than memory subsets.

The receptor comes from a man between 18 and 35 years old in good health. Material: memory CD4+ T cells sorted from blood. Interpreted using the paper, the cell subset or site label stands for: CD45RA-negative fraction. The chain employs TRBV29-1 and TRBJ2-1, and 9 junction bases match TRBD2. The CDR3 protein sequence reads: CSVEGSGGSNEQFF. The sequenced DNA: TGCAGCGTTGAGGGTAGCGGGGGCTCCAATGAGCAGTTCTTC.